This entry lists 22 T cell receptor beta chains sequenced from one sample in a study of blood T cell repertoires in COVID-19. TCRdb keeps only in-frame clones here, not all; method: immunoSEQ multiplex PCR. The sample includes roughly 100,000 clones, over 75% of them seen just once. The material sequenced was peripheral blood. Every receptor here comes from a human donor in a cohort sampled during active or convalescent COVID-19.

This chain joins TRBV9 and TRBJ2-7; 8 bases are a match to TRBD1. With 4 bases clipped from V and 2 bases from J, the junction kept 8 bases outside the gene matches. The CDR3 contains 15 residues. Germline-derived CDR1 and CDR2 are SGDLS and YYNGEE. This chain's CDR3 is CASSTSTGAAYEQYF. The CDR3 nucleotides read TGTGCCAGCAGCACTTCGACAGGGGCAGCCTACGAGCAGTACTTC.

The J gene is TRBJ2-2, the V gene TRBV4-2; TRBD2 is a possible D gene (5 bases). The V end lost 0 bases, the J end lost 5 bases, and 10 bases lay between the germline ends. The CDR3 contains 15 residues. The germline V gene has CDR1 LGHNA and CDR2 YNFKEQ. The CDR3 region is CASSQEIRRTGELFF. The CDR3 DNA reads as TGTGCCAGCAGCCAAGAGATACGGAGGACCGGGGAGCTGTTTTTT.

The chain combines TRBV9 with TRBJ2-1, with 9 bases lining up with TRBD1. Per the germline V gene, CDR1 is SGDLS and CDR2 is YYNGEE. V lost 2 bases and J lost 8; bases outside the gene matches: 8. The CDR3 totals 15 residues. CDR3 in amino acids: CASSVAGTGFDEQFF. CDR3 nucleotides: TGTGCCAGCAGCGTGGCCGGGACAGGGTTTGATGAGCAGTTCTTC.

This rearrangement joins TRBV5-1 to TRBJ2-1; 10 bases match TRBD1. Germline V CDR1 and CDR2: SGHRS, YFSETQ. This CDR3 is built from 15 residues. V lost 7 bases to trimming and J lost 2 bases; unmatched junction nucleotides: 6. CDR3 residues: CASQAGTGAYNEQFF. The CDR3 nucleotides read TGCGCCAGCCAAGCCGGGACAGGGGCCTACAATGAGCAGTTCTTC. Variable domain in full (rest from reference TRBV5-1 and TRBJ2-1): KAGVTQTPRYLIKTRGQQVTLSCSPISGHRSVSWYQQTPGQGLQFLFEYFSETQRNKGNFPGRFSGRQFSNSRSEMNVSTLELGDSALYLCASQAGTGAYNEQFFGPGTRLTVL.

The V and J genes are TRBV11-2 and TRBJ1-5, with no clear D. Trimming pared 3 bases from V and 2 bases from J, leaving 11 bases between. CDR1 and CDR2 from the germline V gene are SGHAT and FQNNGV. This CDR3 has 15 residues. For the CDR3, the DNA is TGTGCCAGCAGCTTGAACTACGGGGGCAATCAGCCCCAGCATTTT. This sequence encodes CASSLNYGGNQPQHF.

This chain links TRBV9 with TRBJ1-6, with a possible D match to TRBD1 (6 bases). This CDR3 is 15 amino acids long. Trimming took off 0 bases at V and 6 bases at J, with 10 bases between the two ends. CDR1 and CDR2 (germline): SGDLS, YYNGEE. The CDR3 DNA reads TGTGCCAGCAGCGTAGGGACAGCGTCTAATTCACCCCTCCACTTT. As protein: CASSVGTASNSPLHF.

The chain recombines TRBV27 with TRBJ1-1; 7 positions match TRBD1. CDR1 is MNHEY, CDR2 SMNVEV, per germline (reference sequence). J gave up 1 base and V 0 bases, and 2 bases lay outside the gene matches. CDR3 length: 15 residues. This chain's CDR3 is CASSLSPGGNTEAFF. The DNA of the CDR3 is TGTGCCAGCAGTTTATCGCCAGGGGGGAACACTGAAGCTTTCTTT.

V is TRBV5-1 and J is TRBJ1-1; 7 bases line up with TRBD1. Germline CDR1 SGHRS, CDR2 YFSETQ. With 1 base clipped from V and 1 base from J, the junction kept 4 bases outside the gene matches. This CDR3 has 15 residues. CDR3 coding DNA: TGCGCCAGCAGCTTGTGGGGGACAGAGAACACTGAAGCTTTCTTT. Amino acid sequence: CASSLWGTENTEAFF.

In this sample, this clone turned up once. This chain joins TRBV6-6 and TRBJ1-5; D uncertain. The CDR3 is 13 amino acids. CDR1 MNHNY and CDR2 SVGAGI come from the germline V gene (reference sequence). V lost 6 bases, J lost 5 bases, and 11 bases lay in between. The CDR3 loop reads CASRLYKHQPQHF. CDR3 DNA: TGTGCCAGCAGACTCTATAAACATCAGCCCCAGCATTTT.

The chain recombines TRBV2 with TRBJ1-4; unclear D gene. The CDR3 extends over 11 amino acids. V shed 6 bases and J shed 13 bases, with 12 bases lying between them. The germline CDR1 and CDR2 sequences are SNHLY and FYNNEI. Here the CDR3 reads CASSPIQRLFF. CDR3 DNA sequence: TGTGCCAGCAGCCCGATACAGAGACTGTTTTTT.

This clone appeared once. J is TRBJ1-1 and V is TRBV7-2, with TRBD1 identical over 7 bases. V shed 5 bases, J shed 1 base, and the junction held 4 bases outside the gene matches. CDR3 length: 14 amino acids. Germline CDR1 and CDR2: SGHTA and FQGNSA. The CDR3 spells CASSLHRGNTEAFF. The DNA of the CDR3 is TGTGCCAGCAGCCTACACAGGGGGAACACTGAAGCTTTCTTT.

This chain connects TRBV5-1 to TRBJ1-5, with D unresolved. Between the trimmed V and J ends, which lost 1 base and 5 bases, there was a span of 10 bases. CDR1 and CDR2 from the germline V gene are SGHRS and YFSETQ. This CDR3 is built from 14 residues. The CDR3 sequence: CASSLRGLDQPQHF. CDR3 nucleotide sequence: TGCGCCAGCAGCTTGCGGGGATTGGATCAGCCCCAGCATTTT.

The V call is TRBV14, the J call TRBJ1-2; D remains ambiguous. CDR1 and CDR2 (germline): SGHDN, FVKESK. The CDR3 contains 16 residues. Deletions cut 1 base from V and 4 bases from J, with 16 bases between. CDR3 nucleotide sequence: TGTGCCAGCAGCCAAGTCGGGGAGTTCGGGTTCTATGGCTACACCTTC. Its protein is CASSQVGEFGFYGYTF.

The genes are TRBV19 and TRBJ1-1; perhaps TRBD1 as D (6 bases). Germline CDR1 reads LNHDA; CDR2 reads SQIVND (reference sequence). The CDR3 is made up of 14 amino acids. V shed 7 bases and J shed 4 bases, with 16 bases lying between them. CDR3 in DNA: TGTGCCAGTAAGGACAGCCAGAGGGCCACTGAAGCTTTCTTT. Its translation is CASKDSQRATEAFF.

V usage is TRBV7-9 and J usage is TRBJ2-6, with a weak D call TRBD1 (5 bases). The germline V and J ends were trimmed by 2 bases and 0 bases, with 14 bases remaining between them. There are 18 residues in the CDR3. Per germline, CDR1 SEHNR and CDR2 FQNEAQ (reference sequence). This CDR3 is CASSLSLGRLSGANVLTF. The CDR3 coding sequence is TGTGCCAGCAGCTTATCACTGGGGCGCCTCTCTGGGGCCAACGTCCTGACTTTC.

This clone was detected a few times. V gene TRBV4-1 combines with J gene TRBJ2-7; 7 nucleotides match TRBD2. CDR1 is MGHRA and CDR2 is YSYEKL in the germline V gene. The V and J ends lost 1 base and 1 base, in that order; junction bases with no gene match: 4. There are 15 residues in the CDR3. The CDR3 region is CASSQAIGGSYEQYF. For the CDR3, the DNA is TGCGCCAGCAGCCAAGCGATCGGGGGGTCCTACGAGCAGTACTTC.

Only a few counts were recorded for this clone. V gene TRBV9 combines with J gene TRBJ2-7, with a weak D call TRBD1 (6 bases). The germline V and J ends were trimmed by 4 bases and 3 bases, with 11 bases remaining between them. Germline V gene data show CDR1 as SGDLS and CDR2 as YYNGEE. The CDR3 sequence is 13 residues long. CDR3 nucleotides: TGTGCCAGCAGCTACGGACAGAACTACGAGCAGTACTTC. Amino acid sequence: CASSYGQNYEQYF. The full variable domain, in which reference TRBV9 and TRBJ2-7 provide the parts outside the CDR3, is DSGVTQTPKHLITATGQRVTLRCSPRSGDLSVYWYQQSLDQGLQFLIQYYNGEERAKGNILERFSAQQFPDLHSELNLSSLELGDSALYFCASSYGQNYEQYFGPGTRLTVT.

This clone was detected only a few times. This chain connects TRBV2 to TRBJ2-7; 9 bases match TRBD1. The CDR3 is 14 residues long. The germline V gene encodes CDR1 SNHLY and CDR2 FYNNEI. V lost 4 bases, J lost 9 bases, and 10 bases stayed unmatched. The CDR3 loop is CASSAGQGYSGQYF. CDR3 nucleotides: TGTGCCAGCAGTGCGGGACAGGGATATTCTGGGCAGTACTTC. Full variable domain (remainder filled in from reference TRBV2 and TRBJ2-7): EPEVTQTPSHQVTQMGQEVILRCVPISNHLYFYWYRQILGQKVEFLVSFYNNEISEKSEIFDDQFSVERPDGSNFTLKIRSTKLEDSAMYFCASSAGQGYSGQYFGPGTRLTVT.

The J gene is TRBJ2-7, the V gene TRBV11-2, with TRBD1 matching 8 bases. The CDR3 sequence is 15 residues long. Germline-derived CDR1 and CDR2 are SGHAT and FQNNGV. J lost 5 bases, V lost 1 base, and 7 bases had no gene match. The CDR3 is CASSLGGTGDNEQYF. CDR3 DNA sequence: TGTGCCAGCAGCTTAGGAGGGACAGGAGACAACGAGCAGTACTTC.

The V call is TRBV24-1, the J call TRBJ2-1; D unclear. The CDR3 sequence is 12 residues long. The germline CDR1 and CDR2 sequences are KGHDR and SFDVKD. Deletions cut 3 bases from V and 3 bases from J, with 2 bases between. CDR3 protein: CATSDRYNEQFF. Written as DNA, the CDR3 is TGTGCCACCAGTGATCGCTACAATGAGCAGTTCTTC.

The chain links TRBV18 to TRBJ2-2; TRBD2 is a possible D gene (5 bases). The germline V gene has CDR1 KGHSH and CDR2 LQKENI. This CDR3 comprises 15 residues. The germline V and J ends were trimmed by 4 bases and 5 bases, with 14 bases remaining between them. In nucleotides, the CDR3 is TGTGCCAGCTCACTTGTGAGGGTTGGAACCGGGGAGCTGTTTTTT. Its protein is CASSLVRVGTGELFF.

The table lists this clone with a few counts. The genes are TRBV10-3 and TRBJ2-7, with 9 bases that match TRBD1. CDR3 length: 13 amino acids. The trim removed 6 bases at V and 3 bases at J, leaving 3 bases unmatched. Germline CDR1 and CDR2: ENHRY and SYGVKD. CDR3 sequence reads: CAISQTGGYEQYF. The DNA for the CDR3 is TGTGCCATCAGCCAGACAGGGGGCTACGAGCAGTACTTC.